One and the same sample provided the 3 T cell receptor beta chains below, sequenced in a study of shared clonotypes between healthy human individuals. Only in-frame clones appear in the TCRdb table, and some are missing; sequencing was by immunoSEQ multiplex PCR. The top ten clones hold about 0.37% of a sample with millions of clones, approximately 95% of them seen once. Sequenced: naive CD4+ T cells from PBMCs. This sample's subset: CD45RA+ positively selected. These receptor sequences come from a man aged 18 to 30 in good health. Some clones in this sample may be carry-over from other donors' samples.

This chain joins TRBV5-1 and TRBJ1-1; D might be TRBD1 (6 bases). Germline loops: CDR1 SGHRS, CDR2 YFSETQ. V was clipped by 3 bases and J by 10 bases, with 31 bases between them. The CDR3 contains 18 residues. CDR3 in amino acids: CASSSGAGTVGYRLGAFF. DNA for the CDR3: TGCGCCAGCAGCTCGGGGGCCGGGACGGTCGGATATCGCCTGGGAGCTTTCTTT.

The genes are TRBV7-8 and TRBJ1-5; TRBD1 agrees at 11 bases. The CDR3 contains 16 residues. Germline CDR1 and CDR2: SGHVS and FQNEAQ. V lost 5 bases, J lost 4 bases, and 7 bases stayed unmatched. The CDR3 protein is CASSAWTGGGNQPQHF. CDR3 DNA sequence: TGTGCCAGCAGCGCCTGGACAGGGGGCGGGAATCAGCCCCAGCATTTT.

The J gene is TRBJ2-6, the V gene TRBV5-6; TRBD2 matches at 8 bases. Unmatched junction bases numbered 2, after V lost 4 bases and J lost 2 bases. CDR1 is SGHDT and CDR2 is YYEEEE in the germline V gene. This CDR3 contains 15 residues. The CDR3 here is CASSPGGAGANVLTF. The DNA for the CDR3 is TGTGCCAGCAGCCCGGGGGGGGCTGGGGCCAACGTCCTGACTTTC.